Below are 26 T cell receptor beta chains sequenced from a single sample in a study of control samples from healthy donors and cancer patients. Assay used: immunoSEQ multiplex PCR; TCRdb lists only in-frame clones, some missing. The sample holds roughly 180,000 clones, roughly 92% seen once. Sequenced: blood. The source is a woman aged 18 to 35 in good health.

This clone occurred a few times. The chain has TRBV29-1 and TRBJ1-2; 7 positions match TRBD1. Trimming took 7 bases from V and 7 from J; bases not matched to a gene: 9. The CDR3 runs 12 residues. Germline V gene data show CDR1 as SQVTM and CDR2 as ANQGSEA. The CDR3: CSGAGTEGGYTF. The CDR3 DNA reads TGCAGCGGAGCCGGGACAGAGGGTGGCTACACCTTC. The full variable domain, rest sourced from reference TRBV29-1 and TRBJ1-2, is SAVISQKPSRDICQRGTSLTIQCQVDSQVTMMFWYRQQPGQSLTLIATANQGSEATYESGFVIDKFPISRPNLTFSTLTVSNMSPEDSSIYLCSGAGTEGGYTFGSGTRLTVV.

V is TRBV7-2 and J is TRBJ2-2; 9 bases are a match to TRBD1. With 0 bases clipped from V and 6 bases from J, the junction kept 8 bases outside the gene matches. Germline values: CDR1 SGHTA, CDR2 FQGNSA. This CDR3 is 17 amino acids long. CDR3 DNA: TGTGCCAGCAGCTTAGCATGGGGACAGGGTCCCCCCGGGGAGCTGTTTTTT. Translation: CASSLAWGQGPPGELFF.

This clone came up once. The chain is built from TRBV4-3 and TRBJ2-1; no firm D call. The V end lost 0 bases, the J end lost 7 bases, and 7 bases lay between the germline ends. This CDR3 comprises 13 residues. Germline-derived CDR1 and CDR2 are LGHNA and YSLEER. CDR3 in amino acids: CASSQEGWNEQFF. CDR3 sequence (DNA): TGCGCCAGCAGCCAAGAAGGGTGGAATGAGCAGTTCTTC.

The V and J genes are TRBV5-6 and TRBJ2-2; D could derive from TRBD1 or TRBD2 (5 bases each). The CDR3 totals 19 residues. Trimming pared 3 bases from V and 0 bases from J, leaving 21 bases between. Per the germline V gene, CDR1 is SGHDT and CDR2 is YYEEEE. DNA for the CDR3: TGTGCCAGCAGCTCCGACGGCAGGGAGCTTCTTGCGAACACCGGGGAGCTGTTTTTT. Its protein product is CASSSDGRELLANTGELFF. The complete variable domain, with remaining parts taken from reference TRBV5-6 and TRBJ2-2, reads DAGVTQSPTHLIKTRGQQVTLRCSPKSGHDTVSWYQQALGQGPQFIFQYYEEEERQRGNFPDRFSGHQFPNYSSELNVNALLLGDSALYLCASSSDGRELLANTGELFFGEGSRLTVL.

The CDR3 protein is CASTLGASLGEQYF. CDR3 sequence (DNA): TGTGCCAGCACACTGGGAGCGTCTCTGGGTGAGCAGTACTTC. The chain employs TRBV5-6 and TRBJ2-7; the D gene is possibly TRBD2 (5 bases). CDR1 and CDR2 from the germline V gene are SGHDT and YYEEEE. This CDR3 has 14 residues. Trimming cost V 6 bases and J 7 bases, with 20 bases left between them.

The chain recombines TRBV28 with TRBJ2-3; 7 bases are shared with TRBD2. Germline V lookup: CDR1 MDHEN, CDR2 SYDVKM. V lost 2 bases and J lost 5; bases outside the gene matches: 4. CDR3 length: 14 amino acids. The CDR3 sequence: CASSLAGEGDTQYF. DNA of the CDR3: TGTGCCAGCAGTTTAGCGGGAGAGGGAGATACGCAGTATTTT.

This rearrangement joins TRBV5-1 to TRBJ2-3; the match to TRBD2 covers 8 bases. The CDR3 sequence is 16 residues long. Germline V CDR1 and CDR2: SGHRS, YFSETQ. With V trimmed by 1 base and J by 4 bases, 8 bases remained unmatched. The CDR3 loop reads CASSLRLAGTADTQYF. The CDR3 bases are TGCGCCAGCAGCTTGAGGTTAGCGGGGACGGCAGATACGCAGTATTTT. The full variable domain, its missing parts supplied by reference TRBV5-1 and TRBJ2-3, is KAGVTQTPRYLIKTRGQQVTLSCSPISGHRSVSWYQQTPGQGLQFLFEYFSETQRNKGNFPGRFSGRQFSNSRSEMNVSTLELGDSALYLCASSLRLAGTADTQYFGPGTRLTVL.

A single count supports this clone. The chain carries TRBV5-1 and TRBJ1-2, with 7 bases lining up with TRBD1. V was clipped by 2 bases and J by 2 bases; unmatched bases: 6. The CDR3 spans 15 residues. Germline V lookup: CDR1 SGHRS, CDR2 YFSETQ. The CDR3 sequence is CASSFQGQLNYGYTF. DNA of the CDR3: TGCGCCAGCAGCTTTCAGGGACAGTTGAACTATGGCTACACCTTC.

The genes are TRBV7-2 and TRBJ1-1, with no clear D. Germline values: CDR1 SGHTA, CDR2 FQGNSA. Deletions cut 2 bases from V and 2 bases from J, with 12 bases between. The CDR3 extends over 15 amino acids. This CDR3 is CASSLLGGPNTEAFF. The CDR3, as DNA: TGTGCCAGCAGCTTACTCGGCGGCCCTAACACTGAAGCTTTCTTT. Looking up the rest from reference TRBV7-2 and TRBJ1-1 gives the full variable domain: GAGVSQSPSNKVTEKGKDVELRCDPISGHTALYWYRQSLGQGLEFLIYFQGNSAPDKSGLPSDRFSAERTGGSVSTLTIQRTQQEDSAVYLCASSLLGGPNTEAFFGQGTRLTVV.

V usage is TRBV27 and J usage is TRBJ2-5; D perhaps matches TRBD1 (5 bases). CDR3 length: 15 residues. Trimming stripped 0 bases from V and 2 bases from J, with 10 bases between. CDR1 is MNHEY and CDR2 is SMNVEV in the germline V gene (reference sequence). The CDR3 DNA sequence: TGTGCCAGCAGTTTATCCTCGACAGTTCAAGAGACCCAGTACTTC. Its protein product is CASSLSSTVQETQYF.

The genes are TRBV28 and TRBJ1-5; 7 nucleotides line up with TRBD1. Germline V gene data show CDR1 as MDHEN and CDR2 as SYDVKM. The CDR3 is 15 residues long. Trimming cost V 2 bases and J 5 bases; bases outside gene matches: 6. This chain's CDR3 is CASSLGRQGYQPQHF. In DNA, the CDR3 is TGTGCCAGCAGTTTAGGTCGACAGGGTTATCAGCCCCAGCATTTT.

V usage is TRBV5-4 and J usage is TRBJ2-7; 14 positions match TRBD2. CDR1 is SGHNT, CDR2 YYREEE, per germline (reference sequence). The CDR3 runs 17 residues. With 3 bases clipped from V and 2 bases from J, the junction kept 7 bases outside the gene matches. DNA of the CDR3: TGTGCCAGCAGCTCGGGACTAGCGGGAGCAGGACCCTACGAGCAGTACTTC. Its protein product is CASSSGLAGAGPYEQYF.

CDR3 protein: CASSLQGSSYNEQFF. In DNA, the CDR3 is TGTGCCAGCAGCTTGCAAGGGAGCTCCTACAATGAGCAGTTCTTC. The V gene is TRBV5-6, the J gene TRBJ2-1, with D maybe TRBD2 (5 bases). This CDR3 has 15 amino acids. The germline V and J ends were trimmed by 1 base and 0 bases, with 8 bases remaining between them. The germline CDR1 and CDR2 sequences are SGHDT and YYEEEE.

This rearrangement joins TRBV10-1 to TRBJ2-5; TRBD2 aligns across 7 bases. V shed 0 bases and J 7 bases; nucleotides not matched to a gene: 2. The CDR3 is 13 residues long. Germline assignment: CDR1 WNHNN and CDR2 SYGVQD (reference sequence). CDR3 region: CASSESGRGTQYF. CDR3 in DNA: TGCGCCAGCAGTGAGTCGGGGAGGGGGACCCAGTACTTC.

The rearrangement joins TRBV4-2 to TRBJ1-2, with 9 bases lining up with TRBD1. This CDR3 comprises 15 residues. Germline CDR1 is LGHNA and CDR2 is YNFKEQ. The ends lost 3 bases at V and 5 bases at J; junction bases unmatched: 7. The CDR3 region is CASSQIQGALYGYTF. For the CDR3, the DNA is TGTGCCAGCAGCCAGATACAGGGGGCCTTATATGGCTACACCTTC.

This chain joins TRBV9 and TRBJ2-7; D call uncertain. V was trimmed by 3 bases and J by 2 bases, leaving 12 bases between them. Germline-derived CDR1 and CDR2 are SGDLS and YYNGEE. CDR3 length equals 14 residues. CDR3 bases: TGTGCCAGCAGCGAGGCCCCAGGAGCCTACGAGCAGTACTTC. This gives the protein CASSEAPGAYEQYF. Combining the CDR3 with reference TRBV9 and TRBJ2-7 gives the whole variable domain DSGVTQTPKHLITATGQRVTLRCSPRSGDLSVYWYQQSLDQGLQFLIQYYNGEERAKGNILERFSAQQFPDLHSELNLSSLELGDSALYFCASSEAPGAYEQYFGPGTRLTVT.

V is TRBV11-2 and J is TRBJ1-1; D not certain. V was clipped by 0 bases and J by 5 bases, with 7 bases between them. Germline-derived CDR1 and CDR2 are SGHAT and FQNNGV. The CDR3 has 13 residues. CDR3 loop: CASSLDHRTEAFF. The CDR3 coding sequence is TGTGCCAGCAGCTTAGATCATAGAACTGAAGCTTTCTTT.

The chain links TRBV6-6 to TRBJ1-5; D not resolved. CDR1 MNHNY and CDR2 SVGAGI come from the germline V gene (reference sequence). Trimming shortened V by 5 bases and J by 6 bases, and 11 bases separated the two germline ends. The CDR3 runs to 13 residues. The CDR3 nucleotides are TGTGCCAGCAGTGGCAGTACGGGTCAGCCCCAGCATTTT. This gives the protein CASSGSTGQPQHF.

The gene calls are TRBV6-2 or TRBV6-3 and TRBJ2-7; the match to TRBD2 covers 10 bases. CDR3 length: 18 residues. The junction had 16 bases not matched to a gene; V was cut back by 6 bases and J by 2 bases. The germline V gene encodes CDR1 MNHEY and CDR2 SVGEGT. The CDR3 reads CASSPDRPSGGGTYEQYF. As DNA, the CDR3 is TGTGCCAGCAGCCCGGATCGGCCTAGCGGGGGTGGAACCTACGAGCAGTACTTC.

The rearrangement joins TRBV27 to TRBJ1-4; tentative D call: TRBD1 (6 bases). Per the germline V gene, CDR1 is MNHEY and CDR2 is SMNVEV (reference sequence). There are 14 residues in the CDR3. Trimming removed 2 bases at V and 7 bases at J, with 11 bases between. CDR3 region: CASSLKQGGEKLFF. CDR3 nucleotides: TGTGCCAGCAGTTTAAAACAGGGCGGTGAAAAACTGTTTTTT.

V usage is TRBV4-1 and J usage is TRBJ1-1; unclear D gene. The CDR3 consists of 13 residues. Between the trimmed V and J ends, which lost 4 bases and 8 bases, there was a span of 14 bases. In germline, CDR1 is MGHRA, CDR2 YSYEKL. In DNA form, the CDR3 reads TGCGCCAGCAGCCCTAGAGATTCGGGGGAAGCTTTCTTT. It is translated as CASSPRDSGEAFF.

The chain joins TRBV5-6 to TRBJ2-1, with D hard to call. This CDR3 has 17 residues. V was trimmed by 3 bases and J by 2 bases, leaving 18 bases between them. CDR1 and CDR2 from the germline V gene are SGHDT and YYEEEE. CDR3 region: CASSWRQWASTYNEQFF. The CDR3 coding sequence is TGTGCCAGCAGCTGGCGACAATGGGCCTCAACCTACAATGAGCAGTTCTTC. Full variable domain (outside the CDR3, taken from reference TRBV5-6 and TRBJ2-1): DAGVTQSPTHLIKTRGQQVTLRCSPKSGHDTVSWYQQALGQGPQFIFQYYEEEERQRGNFPDRFSGHQFPNYSSELNVNALLLGDSALYLCASSWRQWASTYNEQFFGPGTRLTVL.

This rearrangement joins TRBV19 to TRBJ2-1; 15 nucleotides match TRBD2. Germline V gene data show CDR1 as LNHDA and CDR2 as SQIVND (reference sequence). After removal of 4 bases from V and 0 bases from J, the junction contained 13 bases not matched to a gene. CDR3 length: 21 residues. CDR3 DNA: TGTGCCAGTAGTAGCTCTAACGGACTAGCGGGAGGGCGGAGCTCCTACAATGAGCAGTTCTTC. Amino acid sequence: CASSSSNGLAGGRSSYNEQFF.

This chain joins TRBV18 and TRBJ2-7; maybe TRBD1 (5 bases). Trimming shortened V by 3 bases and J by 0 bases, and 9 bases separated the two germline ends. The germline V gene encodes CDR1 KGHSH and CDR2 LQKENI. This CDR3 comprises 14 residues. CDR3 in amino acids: CASSPIDSSYEQYF. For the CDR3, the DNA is TGTGCCAGCTCACCTATAGACAGCTCCTACGAGCAGTACTTC.

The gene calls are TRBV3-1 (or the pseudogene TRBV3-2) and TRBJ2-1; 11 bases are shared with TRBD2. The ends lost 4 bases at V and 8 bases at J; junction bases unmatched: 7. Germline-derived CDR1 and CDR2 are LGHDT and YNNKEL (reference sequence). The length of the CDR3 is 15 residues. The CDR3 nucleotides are TGTGCCAGCAGCCGGCGACTAGCGGGGATGGATGAGCAGTTCTTC. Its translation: CASSRRLAGMDEQFF.

The CDR3 sequence is CASSSTTDSNQPQHF. The CDR3 region has the DNA TGTGCCAGCAGTTCCACGACAGATAGCAATCAGCCCCAGCATTTT. The chain combines TRBV6-5 with TRBJ1-5; D perhaps matches TRBD1 (5 bases). Germline V gene data show CDR1 as MNHEY and CDR2 as SVGAGI. CDR3 length equals 15 residues. V shed 4 bases and J shed 0 bases, with 10 bases lying between them.